The 21 T cell receptor beta chains reported below all come from one sample, sequenced in a study of cytomegalovirus exposure and HLA in healthy donors. Primers included in the PCR were 60 Vbeta and 13 Jbeta primers. Sequencing used immunoSEQ multiplex PCR; TCRdb keeps in-frame clones, though not all of them. Among fewer than 200,000 clones, 9.5% to 15% were seen once, and the ten largest hold approximately 8.3%. The source material was PBMCs. The receptors were sampled from a man over 45 in good health and CMV-seropositive.

In its sample, this clone was seen a few times. The chain recombines TRBV29-1 with TRBJ2-5; 13 nucleotides match TRBD2. The V gene end was trimmed by 8 bases and the J gene end by 7 bases; junction bases not matched to a gene: 10. The CDR3 covers 14 residues. CDR1 SQVTM and CDR2 ANQGSEA come from the germline V gene. The CDR3 region has the DNA TGCAGCTCAGGAGGGACTAGCGGGGCCGGGACCCAGTACTTC. Amino acid sequence: CSSGGTSGAGTQYF.

This clone was seen a handful of times. The genes are TRBV2 and TRBJ2-4, with a weak D call TRBD1 (6 bases). This CDR3 contains 13 residues. Per the germline V gene, CDR1 is SNHLY and CDR2 is FYNNEI. Deletions cut 0 bases from V and 8 bases from J, with 8 bases between. The CDR3 loop reads CASSEARTDIQYF. The CDR3 DNA is TGTGCCAGCAGTGAAGCACGGACAGACATTCAGTACTTC.

This clone was observed a handful of times. The chain employs TRBV9 and TRBJ2-5, with a possible D match to TRBD2 (5 bases). From germline, CDR1 is SGDLS and CDR2 YYNGEE. The ends were cut back, 3 bases at V and 4 bases at J, with 10 bases in the middle. The CDR3 has 13 amino acids. As DNA, the CDR3 is TGTGCCAGCAGCGCCCGGACTGTAGAGACCCAGTACTTC. Protein sequence: CASSARTVETQYF.

This clone was picked up a small number of times. This chain links TRBV7-2 with TRBJ2-5; D unresolved. Germline values: CDR1 SGHTA, CDR2 FQGNSA. Trimming left V 2 bases short and J 5 bases short, with 9 bases between. This CDR3 comprises 13 residues. CDR3: CASSLSNQETQYF. The CDR3 nucleotides are TGTGCCAGCAGCTTATCGAATCAGGAGACCCAGTACTTC.

This clone was recorded a few times. J is TRBJ2-7 and V is TRBV5-1; D possibly corresponds to TRBD1 (6 bases). The CDR3 totals 17 residues. The V end lost 0 bases, the J end lost 0 bases, and 16 bases lay between the germline ends. The germline V gene encodes CDR1 SGHRS and CDR2 YFSETQ. CDR3 residues: CASSLGLGAGYSYEQYF. CDR3 DNA sequence: TGCGCCAGCAGCTTGGGGTTGGGGGCAGGGTACTCCTACGAGCAGTACTTC.

This clone was seen a few times. The gene calls are TRBV19 and TRBJ2-7; a possible D gene is TRBD1 (5 bases). The germline V and J ends were trimmed by 5 bases and 0 bases, with 11 bases remaining between them. Germline V CDR1 and CDR2: LNHDA, SQIVND (reference sequence). The CDR3 extends over 14 amino acids. The CDR3: CASSPGGASYEQYV. CDR3 coding DNA: TGTGCCAGTAGTCCTGGTGGGGCCTCCTACGAGCAGTACGTC.

The chain links TRBV7-2 to TRBJ2-1, with 11 bases aligning to TRBD2. With V trimmed by 3 bases and J by 0 bases, 4 bases remained unmatched. This CDR3 is 17 amino acids long. From germline, CDR1 is SGHTA and CDR2 FQGNSA. CDR3 nucleotides: TGTGCCAGCAGCTTTAGCGGGGGGGCCGGCTCCTACAATGAGCAGTTCTTC. The encoded protein is CASSFSGGAGSYNEQFF. Variable domain in full (rest from reference TRBV7-2 and TRBJ2-1): GAGVSQSPSNKVTEKGKDVELRCDPISGHTALYWYRQSLGQGLEFLIYFQGNSAPDKSGLPSDRFSAERTGGSVSTLTIQRTQQEDSAVYLCASSFSGGAGSYNEQFFGPGTRLTVL.

This chain joins TRBV25-1 and TRBJ1-3, with unresolved D. Germline CDR1 MGHDK, CDR2 SYGVNS. The CDR3 is made up of 14 amino acids. The V gene lost 2 bases and the J gene lost 0 bases, with 5 bases spanning the gap. The CDR3: CASSEASSGNTIYF. CDR3 coding DNA: TGTGCCAGCAGTGAAGCTAGCTCTGGAAACACCATATATTTT.

Only a few counts were recorded for this clone. The chain has TRBV30 and TRBJ1-1, with 7 positions matching TRBD1. From germline, CDR1 is GTSNPN and CDR2 SVGIG (reference sequence). The CDR3 is 10 residues long. V dropped 5 bases and J dropped 7; count of bases not matched to a gene: 1. DNA for the CDR3: TGTGCCTGGGACAGGGTTGAAGCTTTCTTT. Translated, it gives CAWDRVEAFF.

This clone was seen more than once but under ten times. The chain has TRBV7-6 and TRBJ2-6; 12 nucleotides match TRBD2. The germline gives CDR1 SGHVS, CDR2 FNYEAQ. Trimming cost V 6 bases and J 0 bases; bases outside gene matches: 6. The CDR3 totals 18 residues. The CDR3 nucleotides read TGTGCCAGCAGTCCCTGGACTAGCGGGGCCTCTGGGGCCAACGTCCTGACTTTC. Its protein is CASSPWTSGASGANVLTF.

This clone has a handful of counts. V usage is TRBV7-2 and J usage is TRBJ2-2; TRBD2 aligns across 9 bases. V gave up 5 bases and J gave up 5 bases; unmatched junction bases: 6. The germline gives CDR1 SGHTA, CDR2 FQGNSA. The CDR3 totals 15 residues. The CDR3 reads CASSASGGRTGELFF. DNA for the CDR3: TGTGCCAGCAGCGCCAGCGGGGGGAGGACCGGGGAGCTGTTTTTT.

This clone appeared a few times. One junction end does not reproduce the germline sequence, and a read error may be involved. The chain has TRBV5-4 and TRBJ2-3; 10 positions agree with TRBD1. Germline-derived CDR1 and CDR2 are SGHNT and YYREEE (reference sequence). The CDR3 sequence is 16 residues long. This CDR3 reads CANSLGDRGQADTQYF. The CDR3 nucleotides read TGTGCCAACAGCTTGGGAGACAGGGGGCAGGCAGATACGCAGTATTTT.

This clone showed up just a few times. The chain uses TRBV20-1 and TRBJ1-2; D gene unclear. The CDR3 loop spans 11 amino acids. Between the trimmed V and J ends, which lost 3 bases and 7 bases, there was a span of 9 bases. From germline, CDR1 is DFQATT and CDR2 SNEGSKA (reference sequence). In DNA form, the CDR3 reads TGCAGTGCTAGGAGAGGTGTTGGCTACACCTTC. Protein sequence: CSARRGVGYTF.

This clone has just a few counts. The V and J genes are TRBV6-5 and TRBJ1-6, with D unclear. V shed 2 bases and J shed 8 bases, with 10 bases lying between them. Germline CDR1 MNHEY, CDR2 SVGAGI. The CDR3 is 14 residues long. CDR3 DNA sequence: TGTGCCAGCAGTTACAGATGGAGGGATTCACCCCTCCACTTT. Translated: CASSYRWRDSPLHF.

The chain is built from TRBV9 and TRBJ1-1, with unresolved D. V was clipped by 0 bases and J by 4 bases, with 13 bases between them. This CDR3 is built from 15 residues. The germline V gene has CDR1 SGDLS and CDR2 YYNGEE. The CDR3 DNA reads TGTGCCAGCAGCGTAGAAAACCTACCAGGCACTGAAGCTTTCTTT. It specifies CASSVENLPGTEAFF.

This clone showed up just a few times. The chain combines TRBV6-5 with TRBJ2-1; D is perhaps TRBD1 (6 bases). Germline loops: CDR1 MNHEY, CDR2 SVGAGI. Trimming pared 2 bases from V and 4 bases from J, leaving 12 bases between. CDR3 size: 15 residues. CDR3 DNA: TGTGCCAGCAGTTACGCCGGGACATCGTACAATGAGCAGTTCTTC. Translation gives CASSYAGTSYNEQFF.

This clone has only a few counts. The V gene is TRBV5-1, the J gene TRBJ2-2; D possibly corresponds to TRBD1 (6 bases). V gave up 1 base and J gave up 3 bases, with 7 bases separating them. CDR1 is SGHRS, CDR2 YFSETQ, per germline. CDR3 size: 14 residues. For the CDR3, the DNA is TGCGCCAGCAGCTTGTCAGGGGACACCGGGGAGCTGTTTTTT. Translating it yields CASSLSGDTGELFF.

The chain couples TRBV19 to TRBJ1-1, with D perhaps TRBD1 (5 bases). Per the germline V gene, CDR1 is LNHDA and CDR2 is SQIVND (reference sequence). The CDR3 spans 15 residues. V shed 0 bases and J shed 5 bases, with 13 bases lying between them. The CDR3 coding sequence is TGTGCCAGTAGTATAGACAGGGCGCCTGAGACTGAAGCTTTCTTT. It codes for CASSIDRAPETEAFF.

This clone has only a few counts. The V gene is TRBV5-6, the J gene TRBJ1-3; D may be TRBD1 (6 bases). In germline, CDR1 is SGHDT, CDR2 YYEEEE. Deletions cut 4 bases from V and 2 bases from J, with 13 bases between. The CDR3 spans 15 residues. CDR3 amino acids: CASSTYRVTGNTIYF. The CDR3 bases are TGTGCCAGCAGCACTTACAGGGTTACTGGAAACACCATATATTTT.

The V call is TRBV5-4, the J call TRBJ2-1; D is possibly TRBD1 (5 bases). Germline V gives CDR1 SGHNT, CDR2 YYREEE (reference sequence). The CDR3 is 14 amino acids. The V and J ends lost 1 base and 9 bases respectively, with 14 bases between them. This chain's CDR3 is CASSLPTGRGEQFF. Written as DNA, the CDR3 is TGTGCCAGCAGCTTGCCTACAGGCCGTGGTGAGCAGTTCTTC.

This clone was detected a few times. The CDR3 region has the DNA TGTGCCAGCAGCTTAGATCGAGGAACTGGAAACACCATATATTTT. This sequence encodes CASSLDRGTGNTIYF. This chain connects TRBV11-2 to TRBJ1-3; no firm D call. This CDR3 is 15 amino acids long. V was cut by 0 bases and J by 2 bases, with 8 bases left in between. Germline V CDR1 and CDR2: SGHAT, FQNNGV.